This passage covers 20 T cell receptor beta chains from one sample sequenced in a study of glioma-infiltrating T cells. The iRepertoire nested amplicon-rescue multiplex PCR amplified TCR alpha and beta CDR3s from RNA. TCRdb redid the calling of the multiplex PCR reads with MiXCR, one entry per CDR3 protein. This sample has under 200,000 distinct CDR3 sequences, with around 42% found just once. Sequencing was done on a sample of glioma tissue, nonneoplastic brain tissue, or PBMCs (not recorded which). These receptor sequences come from a human donor with low-grade glioma or glioblastoma, undergoing nonglioma brain surgery, or in good health (not recorded which).

The V gene is TRBV28, the J gene TRBJ2-2; tentatively, D is TRBD1 or TRBD2 (5 bases each). Germline V gene data show CDR1 as MDHEN and CDR2 as SYDVKM. The CDR3 covers 16 residues. V was cut by 5 bases and J by 2 bases, with 15 bases left in between. CDR3 in DNA: TGTGCCAGCAGTGCTCCCGGGACGCTCAACACCGGGGAGCTGTTTTTT. Amino acids: CASSAPGTLNTGELFF.

About this clonotype: This may be a read error: a much more frequent sequence differs by one nucleotide. The chain links TRBV7-2 to TRBJ2-3, with D hard to call. Germline loops: CDR1 SGHTA, CDR2 FQGNSA. The CDR3 consists of 12 residues. The CDR3 DNA reads TGTGCCAGCACCTTATACGCAGATACGCAGTATTTT. Translation gives CASTLYADTQYF.

The sample holds many counts of this clonotype. This rearrangement joins TRBV2 to TRBJ1-1; D is unclear. Deletions cut 6 bases from V and 4 bases from J, with 3 bases between. Germline V gene lookup returns CDR1 SNHLY and CDR2 FYNNEI. The CDR3 runs 10 residues. DNA of the CDR3: TGTGCCAGCAGGAGCACTGAAGCTTTCTTT. Translating gives CASRSTEAFF.

Details on this clonotype: This may be a read error: a much more frequent sequence differs by one nucleotide. The chain links TRBV28 to TRBJ2-3, with D unresolved. V dropped 7 bases and J dropped 5 bases, with 16 bases sitting between them. The germline gives CDR1 MDHEN, CDR2 SYDVKM. The CDR3 is 14 amino acids. The CDR3 region is CASMSARRKDTQYF. CDR3 in DNA: TGTGCCAGCATGTCGGCGAGGCGCAAAGATACGCAGTATTTT.

To note about this clonotype: This sequence may be a read error, since a much larger clone differs from it by one base. The chain employs TRBV20-1 and TRBJ1-1, with D maybe TRBD1 (5 bases). V lost 7 bases, J lost 7 bases, and 16 bases lay in between. Germline CDR1 is DFQATT and CDR2 is SNEGSKA (reference sequence). This CDR3 comprises 12 residues. The CDR3 sequence: CSGIGTGFEAFF. The CDR3 coding sequence is TGCAGTGGAATCGGGACGGGGTTTGAAGCTTTCTTT.

Concerning this clonotype: This could be a read error, since a much larger clone is one nucleotide away. The chain has TRBV11-1 and TRBJ2-3; D is perhaps TRBD1 (5 bases). CDR1 and CDR2 (germline): SGHAT, FQDESV (reference sequence). The V gene lost 5 bases and the J gene lost 6 bases, with 12 bases spanning the gap. The CDR3 covers 13 residues. The CDR3 is CASSLGHSDTQYF. CDR3 DNA sequence: TGTGCCAGCAGCCTTGGACATAGTGATACGCAGTATTTT.

This chain joins TRBV2 and TRBJ2-1; D could derive from TRBD1 or TRBD2 (6 bases each). V lost 7 bases and J 7 bases, leaving 20 bases between the germline ends. This CDR3 is built from 15 residues. Germline-derived CDR1 and CDR2 are SNHLY and FYNNEI. CDR3 DNA sequence: TGTGCCAGCACCCGGCGGGACTCTGGGACAAATGAGCAGTTCTTC. Translating gives CASTRRDSGTNEQFF.

This chain uses TRBV12-3 or TRBV12-4 with TRBJ1-1; D may be TRBD1 (5 bases). CDR3 length: 13 amino acids. V was clipped by 6 bases and J by 0 bases, with 8 bases between them. Here the CDR3 reads CASRQQVNTEAFF. In DNA form, the CDR3 reads TGTGCCAGCAGGCAACAGGTGAACACTGAAGCTTTCTTT.

For this clonotype: A read error is possible here, since a much larger clone lies one base away. The CDR3 region is CSAHRTRASSTEAFF. DNA of the CDR3: TGCAGTGCCCACCGAACTAGAGCGAGTAGCACTGAAGCTTTCTTT. This chain connects TRBV20-1 to TRBJ1-1; no clear D gene. In germline, CDR1 is DFQATT, CDR2 SNEGSKA (reference sequence). This CDR3 spans 15 amino acids. The V gene lost 6 bases and the J gene lost 4 bases, with 21 bases spanning the gap.

This clonotype was recorded at least ten times. CDR3 in DNA: TGTGCCATACAGACTAGCGGGAGCACCGGGGAGCTGTTTTTT. It codes for CAIQTSGSTGELFF. The chain carries TRBV28 and TRBJ2-2; the match to TRBD2 covers 12 bases. CDR1 is MDHEN and CDR2 is SYDVKM in the germline V gene. The CDR3 runs 14 residues. After removal of 10 bases from V and 4 bases from J, the junction contained 4 bases not matched to a gene. Combining the CDR3 with reference TRBV28 and TRBJ2-2 gives the whole variable domain DVKVTQSSRYLVKRTGEKVFLECVQDMDHENMFWYRQDPGLGLRLIYFSYDVKMKEKGDIPEGYSVSREKKERFSLILESASTNQTSMYLCAIQTSGSTGELFFGEGSRLTVL.

Points on this clonotype: It may be a read error: a sequence one base away is much more abundant. The chain combines TRBV7-2 with TRBJ2-5; D call uncertain. The CDR3 sequence is 12 residues long. The V gene's germline CDR1 is SGHTA and CDR2 FQGNSA. V lost 5 bases to trimming and J lost 5 bases, with 9 bases between them. This CDR3 is CASSKTRETQYF. The CDR3 coding sequence is TGTGCCAGCAGCAAGACCAGGGAGACCCAGTACTTC.

At least ten counts were recorded for this clonotype. This chain connects TRBV20-1 to TRBJ2-1; 8 bases are shared with TRBD2. Per germline, CDR1 DFQATT and CDR2 SNEGSKA (reference sequence). This CDR3 comprises 14 residues. V was pared by 6 bases and J by 6 bases, with 10 bases of the junction left unmatched. The chain's CDR3 is CSAPRTGGPNEQFF. CDR3 nucleotides: TGCAGTGCCCCCAGAACGGGAGGGCCCAATGAGCAGTTCTTC.

This clonotype has only a few counts. This sequence joins TRBV5-4 and TRBJ2-3; no definite D call. The V end lost 4 bases, the J end lost 5 bases, and 11 bases lay between the germline ends. The CDR3 is made up of 13 amino acids. In germline, CDR1 is SGHNT, CDR2 YYREEE (reference sequence). CDR3 in amino acids: CASSQAARDTQYF. For the CDR3, the DNA is TGTGCCAGCAGCCAAGCTGCCCGAGATACGCAGTATTTT.

Note on this clonotype: The junction and the germline gene differ at one end; a read error may be behind it. The CDR3 sequence: CASSQYAGEVHETEYF. The CDR3 DNA sequence: TGTGCCAGCAGCCAATATGCGGGAGAGGTTCACGAGACCGAGTACTTC. This sequence joins TRBV14 and TRBJ2-5, with TRBD2 identical over 7 bases. This CDR3 region has 16 residues. Per the germline V gene, CDR1 is SGHDN and CDR2 is FVKESK.

This clonotype was detected many times. The J gene is TRBJ1-5, the V gene TRBV7-9, with a possible D match to TRBD1 (6 bases). The V gene lost 6 bases and the J gene lost 0 bases, with 18 bases spanning the gap. The CDR3 length is 17 residues. Germline V lookup: CDR1 SEHNR, CDR2 FQNEAQ (reference sequence). The CDR3 protein is CASRFYVGGHSNQPQHF. CDR3 DNA: TGTGCCAGCAGGTTTTATGTCGGGGGCCATAGCAATCAGCCCCAGCATTTT. Full variable domain (remainder filled in from reference TRBV7-9 and TRBJ1-5): DTGVSQNPRHKITKRGQNVTFRCDPISEHNRLYWYRQTLGQGPEFLTYFQNEAQLEKSRLLSDRFSAERPKGSFSTLEIQRTEQGDSAMYLCASRFYVGGHSNQPQHFGDGTRLSIL.

There are a few counts of this clonotype. This clone may be a read error of a much larger clone one base away. The chain joins TRBV20-1 to TRBJ2-1; TRBD2 agrees at 7 bases. CDR1 is DFQATT, CDR2 SNEGSKA, per germline (reference sequence). The CDR3 spans 14 residues. V trimming: 8 bases; J trimming: 9 bases; junction bases outside the gene matches: 16. CDR3 bases: TGCAGTTTCCAAAGCGGGGAATTATTCAGTGAGCAGTTCTTC. Translating it yields CSFQSGELFSEQFF.

Details on this clonotype: A read error may explain this, as a much larger clone is one base away. The V call is TRBV19, the J call TRBJ2-3; a weak D match, TRBD2 (5 bases). The V gene's germline CDR1 is LNHDA and CDR2 SQIVND (reference sequence). The germline V and J ends were trimmed by 6 bases and 0 bases, with 13 bases remaining between them. This CDR3 has 15 amino acids. The CDR3 region has the DNA TGTGCCAGTAGCAAAAGAGGGATCAGCACAGATACGCAGTATTTT. It codes for CASSKRGISTDTQYF.

This clonotype was seen only a few times. The chain links TRBV9 to TRBJ1-1; D unresolved. This CDR3 has 13 amino acids. With 3 bases removed from V and 0 bases from J, the gap between germline ends came to 6 bases. Germline CDR1 reads SGDLS; CDR2 reads YYNGEE. As DNA, the CDR3 is TGTGCCAGCAGCGCGGCCATGAACACTGAAGCTTTCTTT. Translating gives CASSAAMNTEAFF.

Regarding this clonotype: This could be a read error, since a much larger clone is one nucleotide away. The V and J genes are TRBV24-1 and TRBJ1-2; D uncertain. The ends were cut back, 6 bases at V and 2 bases at J, with 9 bases in the middle. Germline V gene sequence: CDR1 KGHDR, CDR2 SFDVKD. The CDR3 is 13 residues long. This chain's CDR3 is CATSQDRNYGYTF. CDR3 nucleotide sequence: TGTGCCACCAGTCAGGATCGCAACTATGGCTACACCTTC.

This rearrangement joins TRBV20-1 to TRBJ1-1; D gene ambiguous. CDR1 DFQATT and CDR2 SNEGSKA come from the germline V gene (reference sequence). Trimming took off 3 bases at V and 4 bases at J, with 12 bases between the two ends. CDR3 size: 13 residues. The CDR3: CSARPGRVTEAFF. CDR3 in DNA: TGCAGTGCTAGGCCCGGGCGGGTCACTGAAGCTTTCTTT.